This is a list of T cell receptor beta chains from one sample in a study of T cells after yellow fever vaccination. TCRdb redid the calling of the 5' RACE reads with MiXCR, one entry per CDR3 protein. The sample lists 200,000 to 300,000 distinct CDR3 sequences, about 7% occurring once. This specimen was CD4+ T cells sorted from PBMCs, taken on the day of the yellow fever booster vaccination. The source is a man between 25 and 39 years old who received the YFV17D yellow fever vaccine. CDR3s include the opening cysteine and the closing phenylalanine or tryptophan. Each record gives: CDR3 length, J gene, V gene, CDR3 protein.

>12|TRBJ2-1|TRBV6-5
CASRAAGVEQFF
>14|TRBJ1-1|TRBV7-8
CASSSTPPDTEAFF
>16|TRBJ2-6|TRBV7-6
CASSLGTDSGANVLTF
>13|TRBJ2-7|TRBV5-1
CASRGQGAYEQYF
>15|TRBJ2-4|TRBV15
CATRETGTRGHIQYF
>15|TRBJ2-3|TRBV2
CASARGSGGTDTQYF
>12|TRBJ2-5|TRBV10-3
CAISATLETQYF
>14|TRBJ1-6|TRBV7-9
CASSPRDPPTDVHF
>13|TRBJ2-5|TRBV27
CASRNSGQETQYF
>15|TRBJ2-3|TRBV9
CASSPWGSATDTQYF
>17|TRBJ2-1|TRBV20-1
CSANGGTSGRTNNEQFF
>14|TRBJ2-5|TRBV14
CASQNGANQETQYF
>15|TRBJ2-1|TRBV24-1
CATSASDRPYNEQFF
>15|TRBJ2-3|TRBV5-1
CASSFTGGNTDTQYF
>13|TRBJ2-3|TRBV4-3
CASSQDAGLAQYF
>15|TRBJ2-2|TRBV19
CASRRAIANTGELFF
>16|TRBJ2-1|TRBV5-1
CASSLGGSLTYNEQFF
>14|TRBJ2-3|TRBV20-1
CSVPTAGGSDTQYF
>14|TRBJ1-4|TRBV20-1
CSASLGPANEKLFF
>17|TRBJ2-2|TRBV5-1
CASSLAGGQGSHGELFF
>16|TRBJ1-3|TRBV5-6
CASSPTYQSSGNTIYF
>15|TRBJ2-7|TRBV12-3/TRBV12-4
CASSLAAGSSYEQYF
>15|TRBJ2-2|TRBV5-1
CASSLGAGGAGELFF
>14|TRBJ2-2|TRBV7-2
CASEPGQGAGELFF
>15|TRBJ2-3|TRBV5-1
CASSLGSGNTDTQYF
>14|TRBJ1-4|TRBV20-1
CSATTGTGIEKLFF
>16|TRBJ2-1|TRBV18
CASSPAAGGPYNEQFF
>15|TRBJ2-2|TRBV5-5
CASTPGRMNTGELFF
>15|TRBJ2-2|TRBV6-1
CASSGLANLVGELFF
>14|TRBJ2-7|TRBV5-5
CASSLQTGAYEQYF
>16|TRBJ1-3|TRBV14
CASSQDAGLSGNTIYF
>12|TRBJ2-7|TRBV30
CAWTHGVHEQYF
>12|TRBJ2-5|TRBV20-1
CSANNQQETQYF
>14|TRBJ2-5|TRBV20-1
CSARKPGGGETQYF
>12|TRBJ2-7|TRBV5-6
CASSQISYEQYF
>14|TRBJ2-2|TRBV6-5
CASSYSQDTGELFF
>13|TRBJ1-5|TRBV20-1
CSARETGNQPQHF
>18|TRBJ2-1|TRBV11-2
CASSRSPGRIAGGHEQFF
>13|TRBJ2-5|TRBV7-2
CASSLERTGTQYF
>15|TRBJ2-7|TRBV27
CASSPSPSGSREQYF
>15|TRBJ1-5|TRBV5-8
CASSPRGPGYQPQHF
>17|TRBJ1-5|TRBV6-1
CASMPGRGGYSNQPQHF
>13|TRBJ1-1|TRBV3-1
CASSPRQAWEAFF
>15|TRBJ2-6|TRBV6-5
CASSYAGSGANVLTF
>14|TRBJ2-2|TRBV7-2
CASSSGQDTGELFF
>17|TRBJ2-1|TRBV7-2
CASSLRRAGVGYNEQFF
>15|TRBJ1-6|TRBV5-5
CASSSRQGSDSPLHF
>13|TRBJ1-2|TRBV20-1
CSAQTGFPYGYTF
>16|TRBJ2-4|TRBV12-3/TRBV12-4
CASRLRGFSSKNIQYF
>14|TRBJ2-3|TRBV20-1
CSASSPDSTDTQYF
>16|TRBJ2-2|TRBV7-2
CASSLGSPSNTGELFF
>15|TRBJ2-1|TRBV10-3
CAIREIAGAPSEQFF
>15|TRBJ1-1|TRBV6-5
CASSYSDRGSYEAFF
>12|TRBJ2-1|TRBV20-1
CSDVSVNNEQFF
>16|TRBJ2-1|TRBV20-1
CSARAPRGRVYNEQFF